This entry describes one T cell receptor (beta chain). Time point noted: baseline, week 1 (first vaccination visit). As to treatment: pre-vaccination baseline after standard-of-care therapy. V gave up 4 bases and J gave up 5 bases, with 20 bases separating them. Germline V gives CDR1 SQVTM, CDR2 ANQGSEA. The CDR3 extends over 15 amino acids. TCRdb's copy holds only in-frame clones and misses some; the assay was immunoSEQ multiplex PCR. Counted here are 23,000 or so clones, 93% occurring once; the ten biggest clones make up 1% to 1.5%. The data derive from a study of a mutant IDH1 vaccine in newly diagnosed glioma.

The receptor was derived from a man in his forties with glioma. This sample comprised PBMCs, obtained from a glioma patient treated with radiotherapy, temozolomide or both. This sequence joins TRBV29-1 and TRBJ2-5; possible D gene TRBD2, 6 bases. This chain's CDR3 is CSVAHRVLAGETQYF. CDR3 nucleotide sequence: TGCAGCGTTGCCCACCGTGTACTAGCAGGGGAGACCCAGTACTTC.